This T cell receptor beta chain emerged from a study of blood T cell repertoires in COVID-19. The overall study: The United States, Italy and Spain were the sources of the acute and convalescent COVID-19 samples. Sample material is recorded as cDNA or gDNA derived from T cells, B-cell-depleted T cells, or PBMCs.

The CDR3 consists of 15 residues. V lost 4 bases and J lost 4, with 11 bases in between. Germline V lookup: CDR1 ENHRY, CDR2 SYGVKD. Per the study methods: It was from reference gene primer amplification that nucleated cell counts were estimated. Sequenced by immunoSEQ multiplex PCR; TCRdb stores in-frame clones only, minus some. V and J calls and clone size are copied from that table; D and trimming were computed from the DNA. The table lists about 84,000 clones, roughly 90% of them singletons. The chain recombines TRBV10-3 with TRBJ2-6; perhaps TRBD1 as D (5 bases). This clonotype was sampled from a man of 80 years or more with active or convalescent COVID-19. Sequencing was carried out using peripheral blood. This CDR3 is CAISVAAGGANVLTF. CDR3 sequence (DNA): TGTGCCATCAGTGTAGCCGCAGGGGGGGCCAACGTCCTGACTTTC.